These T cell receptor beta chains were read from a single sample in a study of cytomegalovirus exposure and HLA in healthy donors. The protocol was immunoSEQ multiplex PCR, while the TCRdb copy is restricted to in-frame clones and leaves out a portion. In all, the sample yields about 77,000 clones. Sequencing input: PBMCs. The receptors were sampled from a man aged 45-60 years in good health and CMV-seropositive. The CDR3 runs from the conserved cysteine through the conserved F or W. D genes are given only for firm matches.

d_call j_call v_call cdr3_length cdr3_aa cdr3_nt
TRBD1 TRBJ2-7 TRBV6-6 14 CASSYPGQAYEQYF TGTGCCAGCAGTTACCCGGGACAGGCCTACGAGCAGTACTTC
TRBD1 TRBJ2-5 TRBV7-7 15 CASSLGGTGGETQYF TGTGCCAGCAGCTTAGGTGGGACAGGGGGGGAGACCCAGTACTTC
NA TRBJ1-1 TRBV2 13 CASSTGLNTEAFF TGTGCCAGCAGTACAGGGCTGAACACTGAAGCTTTCTTT
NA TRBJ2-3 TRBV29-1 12 CSADRSTDTQYF TGCAGCGCCGACAGATCCACAGATACGCAGTATTTT
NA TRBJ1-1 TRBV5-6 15 CASSSAWGGQAEAFF TGTGCCAGCAGCTCCGCATGGGGGGGGCAAGCTGAAGCTTTCTTT
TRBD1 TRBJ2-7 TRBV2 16 CASRGPGTGLYKEQYF TGTGCCAGCAGAGGTCCCGGGACAGGACTCTATAAAGAGCAGTACTTC
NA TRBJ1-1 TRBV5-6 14 CASSYVGGNTEAFF TGTGCCAGCAGCTATGTGGGGGGGAACACTGAAGCTTTCTTT
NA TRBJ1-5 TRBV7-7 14 CASSLARRTEPQHF TGTGCCAGCAGCTTAGCGCGGAGGACTGAGCCCCAGCATTTT
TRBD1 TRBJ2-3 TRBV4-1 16 CASSQLGQGAGDTQYF TGCGCCAGCAGCCAGCTGGGACAGGGGGCGGGAGATACGCAGTATTTT
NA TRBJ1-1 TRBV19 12 CASSPTPAEAFF TGTGCCAGTAGTCCAACACCAGCTGAAGCTTTCTTT
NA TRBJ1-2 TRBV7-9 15 CASSDSGALNYGYTF TGTGCCAGCAGCGATTCAGGGGCTCTTAACTATGGCTACACCTTC
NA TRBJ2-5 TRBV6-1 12 CASSHTGETQYF TGTGCCAGCAGCCATACGGGAGAGACCCAGTACTTC
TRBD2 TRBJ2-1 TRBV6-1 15 CASSDAGGAGNEQFF TGTGCCAGCAGTGATGCCGGGGGGGCGGGCAATGAGCAGTTCTTC
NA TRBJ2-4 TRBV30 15 CAWSEERLAKNIQYF TGTGCCTGGAGTGAAGAGCGACTAGCCAAAAACATTCAGTACTTC
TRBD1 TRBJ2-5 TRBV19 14 CASSPRQGKETQYF TGTGCCAGTAGTCCCCGACAGGGAAAAGAGACCCAGTACTTC
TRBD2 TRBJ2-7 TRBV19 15 CASSPRTAGAYEQYF TGTGCCAGTAGCCCCCGCACAGCGGGAGCGTACGAGCAGTACTTC
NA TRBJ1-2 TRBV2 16 CASSPRTDSTPYGYTF TGTGCCAGCAGTCCTCGGACAGACTCCACCCCCTATGGCTACACCTTC
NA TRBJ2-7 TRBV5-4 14 CASTPVTEGYEQYF TGTGCCAGCACCCCTGTGACAGAAGGTTACGAGCAGTACTTC
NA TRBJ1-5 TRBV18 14 CASSPVSGNQPQHF TGTGCCAGCTCACCCGTGAGCGGCAATCAGCCCCAGCATTTT
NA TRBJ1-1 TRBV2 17 CASSDPAEEAKNTEAFF TGTGCCAGCAGTGACCCTGCGGAGGAGGCTAAGAACACTGAAGCTTTCTTT
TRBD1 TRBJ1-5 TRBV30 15 CAWTSQGARNQPQHF TGCGCCTGGACGTCACAGGGGGCTCGGAATCAGCCCCAGCATTTT
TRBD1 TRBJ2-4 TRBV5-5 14 CASSSLQGADIQYF TGTGCCAGCAGCTCTTTACAGGGGGCGGACATTCAGTACTTC
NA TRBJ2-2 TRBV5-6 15 CASSLSGVNTGELFF TGTGCCAGCAGCTTATCAGGGGTGAACACCGGGGAGCTGTTTTTT
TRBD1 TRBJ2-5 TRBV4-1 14 CASSPGTAQETQYF TGCGCCAGCAGCCCCGGGACAGCACAAGAGACCCAGTACTTC
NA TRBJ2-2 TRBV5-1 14 CASSLTSSTGELFF TGCGCCAGCAGCTTAACTAGCAGCACCGGGGAGCTGTTTTTT
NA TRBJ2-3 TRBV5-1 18 CASSPTGGSGSETDTQYF TGCGCCAGCAGCCCGACAGGGGGGAGCGGGAGTGAGACAGATACGCAGTATTTT
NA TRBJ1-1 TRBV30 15 CAWSVAGKGNTEAFF TGTGCCTGGAGTGTGGCCGGGAAAGGGAACACTGAAGCTTTCTTT
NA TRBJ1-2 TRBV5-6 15 CASSLAEGIRDGYTF TGTGCCAGCAGCTTGGCGGAGGGAATTAGGGATGGCTACACCTTC
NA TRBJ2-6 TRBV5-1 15 CASSSDSLWANVLTF TGCGCCAGCAGCTCCGACAGCCTCTGGGCCAACGTCCTGACTTTC
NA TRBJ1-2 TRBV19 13 CASRHDSNYGYTF TGTGCCAGTAGACATGATTCTAACTATGGCTACACCTTC
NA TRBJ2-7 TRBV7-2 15 CASSSRDGRTYEQYF TGTGCCAGCAGCTCGCGGGACGGCCGGACCTACGAGCAGTACTTC
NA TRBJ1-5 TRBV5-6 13 CASSSGPNQPQHF TGTGCCAGCAGCTCAGGGCCCAATCAGCCCCAGCATTTT
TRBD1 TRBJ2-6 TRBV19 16 CASADRGRGGANVLTF TGTGCCAGTGCGGACAGGGGGCGCGGTGGGGCCAACGTCCTGACTTTC
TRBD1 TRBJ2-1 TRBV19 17 CASRQLLRGTGVNEQFF TGTGCCAGTAGACAACTTCTTCGAGGGACAGGGGTCAATGAGCAGTTCTTC
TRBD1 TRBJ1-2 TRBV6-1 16 CASSDPWRQGGYGYTF TGTGCCAGCAGTGACCCCTGGAGACAGGGGGGCTATGGCTACACCTTC
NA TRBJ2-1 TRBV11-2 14 CASSLGSGDNEQFF TGTGCCAGCAGCTTAGGGTCGGGAGACAATGAGCAGTTCTTC
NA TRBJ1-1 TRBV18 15 CASSPPQGRNTEAFF TGCGCCAGCTCACCCCCACAGGGTCGGAACACTGAAGCTTTCTTT
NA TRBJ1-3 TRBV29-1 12 CSVSKQGNTIYF TGCAGCGTTAGTAAGCAAGGAAACACCATATATTTT
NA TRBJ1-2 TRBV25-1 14 CASSEGSRYYGYTF TGTGCCAGCAGTGAAGGGAGTCGATACTATGGCTACACCTTC
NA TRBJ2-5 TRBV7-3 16 CASSLSRAGVDGTQYF TGTGCCAGCAGCTTAAGCCGGGCAGGGGTGGATGGGACCCAGTACTTC
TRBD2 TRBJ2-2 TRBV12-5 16 CASGFWRGGRTGELFF TGTGCTAGTGGTTTCTGGCGGGGGGGCCGAACCGGGGAGCTGTTTTTT
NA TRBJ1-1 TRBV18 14 CASSPRRTNTEAFF TGTGCCAGCTCACCGAGAAGAACGAACACTGAAGCTTTCTTT
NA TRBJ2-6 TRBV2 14 CASSLHATANVLTF TGTGCCAGCAGTCTCCATGCTACGGCCAACGTCCTGACTTTC
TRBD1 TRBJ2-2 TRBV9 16 CASSLLGTGLTGELFF TGTGCCAGCAGCTTACTGGGGACAGGGCTCACCGGGGAGCTGTTTTTT